The 8 T cell receptor beta chains below come from one sample, sequenced in a study of blood T cell repertoires in COVID-19 (dated by TCRdb to about 2020). Library preparation employed the immunoSEQ multiplex PCR assay. The clones in this table, taken by TCRdb from immuneACCESS, are in-frame only. Not every clone is retained; where verified, under half of the shortfall comes from an unresolved V gene, and the cause of the rest is unknown. This sample is represented by 200,000 to 300,000 clones; about 89% of them were singletons. The leading ten clones occupy 2% to 2.5% of the sample. Sequenced material: peripheral blood. The receptors shown here come from a woman aged 45-65 years with acute or convalescent COVID-19.

This sequence joins TRBV3-1 (or the pseudogene TRBV3-2) and TRBJ1-1, with no clear D. The V gene's germline CDR1 is LGHDT and CDR2 YNNKEL (reference sequence). V lost 3 bases and J lost 4, with 12 bases in between. This CDR3 spans 14 amino acids. CDR3 in amino acids: CASSHRASSTEAFF. CDR3 in DNA: TGTGCCAGCAGCCACAGAGCGAGTTCCACTGAAGCTTTCTTT.

V and J are TRBV5-6 and TRBJ2-1, with 12 bases fitting TRBD2. This CDR3 is built from 17 residues. V lost 1 base, J lost 2 bases, and 4 bases stayed unmatched. The germline V gene has CDR1 SGHDT and CDR2 YYEEEE. CDR3 sequence reads: CASSLRTSGKTYNEQFF. The CDR3 nucleotides read TGTGCCAGCAGCTTGAGGACTAGCGGGAAAACCTACAATGAGCAGTTCTTC.

The rearrangement joins TRBV6-6 to TRBJ2-7; 8 nucleotides line up with TRBD2. Trimming took 5 bases from V and 1 from J; bases not matched to a gene: 10. The germline gives CDR1 MNHNY, CDR2 SVGAGI (reference sequence). The CDR3 length is 16 residues. The CDR3 DNA reads TGTGCCAGCAGTGTACCCGGGACTAGTCCTTCCTACGAGCAGTACTTC. Protein: CASSVPGTSPSYEQYF.

The chain carries TRBV6-5 and TRBJ2-5; TRBD2 agrees at 15 bases. CDR3 length equals 16 residues. The germline V gene has CDR1 MNHEY and CDR2 SVGAGI. The trim removed 2 bases at V and 4 bases at J, leaving 2 bases unmatched. The CDR3: CASSYPGLAGGETQYF. The CDR3 DNA sequence: TGTGCCAGCAGTTACCCGGGACTAGCGGGGGGAGAGACCCAGTACTTC.

This clone occurred once. The chain combines TRBV7-3 with TRBJ2-7; 11 nucleotides agree with TRBD1. Losses at the gene ends were 5 bases for V and 0 bases for J; bases not matched to a gene: 15. CDR3 length equals 19 residues. Germline-derived CDR1 and CDR2 are SGHTA and FQGTGA. The CDR3 is CASSPSPGTGGEGSYEQYF. The CDR3 bases are TGTGCCAGCAGCCCTAGTCCCGGGACAGGGGGAGAGGGCTCCTACGAGCAGTACTTC.

The rearrangement uses TRBV4-2 and TRBJ1-4, with a tentative D call TRBD1 (5 bases). The CDR3 sequence is 14 residues long. The germline CDR1 and CDR2 sequences are LGHNA and YNFKEQ. V was shortened by 1 base and J by 4 bases, with 7 bases between the two germline ends. In DNA, the CDR3 is TGTGCCAGCAGCCAAGCAGGGCTTAATGAAAAACTGTTTTTT. It translates to CASSQAGLNEKLFF.

This rearrangement joins TRBV4-1 to TRBJ2-7, with D possibly being TRBD2 (5 bases). Germline CDR1 is MGHRA and CDR2 is YSYEKL. The CDR3 contains 15 residues. With 1 base removed from V and 2 bases from J, the gap between germline ends came to 12 bases. The CDR3 loop is CASSQVGRRTYEQYF. The CDR3 DNA sequence: TGCGCCAGCAGCCAAGTTGGACGGAGGACCTACGAGCAGTACTTC.

The V gene is TRBV4-1, the J gene TRBJ2-1; tentatively, D is TRBD2 (7 bases). Trimming took 6 bases from V and 10 from J, leaving 22 bases between them. The germline V gene has CDR1 MGHRA and CDR2 YSYEKL. CDR3 size: 15 residues. CDR3 protein: CASSIRPAGAREQFF. The CDR3 coding sequence is TGCGCCAGCAGTATCCGCCCTGCGGGGGCGCGGGAGCAGTTCTTC.